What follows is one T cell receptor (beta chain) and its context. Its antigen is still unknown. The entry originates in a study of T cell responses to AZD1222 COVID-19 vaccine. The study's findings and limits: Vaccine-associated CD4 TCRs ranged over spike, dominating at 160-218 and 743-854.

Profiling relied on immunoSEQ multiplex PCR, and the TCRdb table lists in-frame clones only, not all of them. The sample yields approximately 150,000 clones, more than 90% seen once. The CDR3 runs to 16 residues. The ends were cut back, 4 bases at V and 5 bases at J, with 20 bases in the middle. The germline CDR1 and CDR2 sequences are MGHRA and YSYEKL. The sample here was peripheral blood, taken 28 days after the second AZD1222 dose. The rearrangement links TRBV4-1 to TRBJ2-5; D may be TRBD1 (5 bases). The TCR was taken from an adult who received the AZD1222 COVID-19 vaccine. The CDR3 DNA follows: TGCGCCAGCAGCCCGCAATATATAGGGGTACTCGAGACCCAGTACTTC. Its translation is CASSPQYIGVLETQYF.